This T cell receptor (beta chain) was recovered during a study of T cell repertoires in cytomegalovirus infection. Turning to the study itself: Signatures in public TCR beta sequences pointed to both CMV infection and matching HLA type.

Study results and limitations: Predominance within the ex vivo response was attributable to HLA-C-restricted CMV-specific TCR beta clonotypes.

Germline trimming cut 5 bases from V and 4 bases from J; bases unmatched to any gene: 6. Germline V CDR1 and CDR2: SEHNR, FQNEAQ (reference sequence). The CDR3 has 14 amino acids. TCRdb called the reads again in MiXCR, with one record for every CDR3 protein. Found here are 360,000 or so distinct CDR3 sequences, roughly a third of them singletons; the top ten hold approximately 12%. With respect to this clonotype: The antigen is undetermined.

The chain joins TRBV7-9 to TRBJ2-5; 8 nucleotides align to TRBD2. Sequenced material: cultured PBMCs, taken from culture after CMV antigen stimulation. This TCR came from a human donor in good health (CMV status not recorded). Some clones in this sample may be carry-over from other donors' samples. CDR3 coding DNA: TGTGCCAGCAGCCCGACTAGCGTTACAGAGACCCAGTACTTC. It encodes CASSPTSVTETQYF. Using reference TRBV7-9 and TRBJ2-5 for the parts outside the CDR3, the full variable domain is DTGVSQNPRHKITKRGQNVTFRCDPISEHNRLYWYRQTLGQGPEFLTYFQNEAQLEKSRLLSDRFSAERPKGSFSTLEIQRTEQGDSAMYLCASSPTSVTETQYFGPGTRLLVL.